This T cell receptor (beta chain) was sequenced for a study of beta chain features in type 1 diabetes. Overall study findings and caveats: Comparison showed that naive, central memory and Treg TCRB repertoires appeared more similar among patients than among healthy donors. Type 1 diabetes patients had fewer VDJ junction insertions and more deletions.

Investigators reverse transcribed all isolated RNA, so they sequenced expressed TCRB transcripts. TCRdb keeps only in-frame clones here, not all; method: immunoSEQ multiplex PCR. The sample carries about 350,000 clones, roughly 21% recorded once. Donors underwent one heparinised blood draw, 100 to 150 mL on average. Worth noting for this clone: What it recognizes is unknown.

The sequence was obtained from a young woman in good health. The sequencing sample was made of naive CD4+ T cells from blood.

The CDR3 region has the DNA TGTGCCAGCAGCTTAGGCCGGGGTGACGAGCAGTACTTC. Translated, it gives CASSLGRGDEQYF. The chain is built from TRBV13 and TRBJ2-7; possible D gene TRBD2, 5 bases. Trimming left V 0 bases short and J 5 bases short, with 8 bases between. Germline V CDR1 and CDR2: PRHDT, FYEKMQ (reference sequence). CDR3 length: 13 residues.